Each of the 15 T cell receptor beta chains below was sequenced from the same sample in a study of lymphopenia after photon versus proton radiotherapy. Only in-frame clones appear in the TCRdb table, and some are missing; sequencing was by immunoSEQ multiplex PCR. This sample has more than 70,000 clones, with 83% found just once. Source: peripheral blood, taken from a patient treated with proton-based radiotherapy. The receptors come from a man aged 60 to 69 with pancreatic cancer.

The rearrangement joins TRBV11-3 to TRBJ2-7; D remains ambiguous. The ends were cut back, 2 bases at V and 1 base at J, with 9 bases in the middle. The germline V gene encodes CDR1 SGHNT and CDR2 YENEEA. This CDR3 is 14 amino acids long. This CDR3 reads CASSLLPKSYEQYF. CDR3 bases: TGTGCCAGCAGCTTACTTCCTAAATCCTACGAGCAGTACTTC.

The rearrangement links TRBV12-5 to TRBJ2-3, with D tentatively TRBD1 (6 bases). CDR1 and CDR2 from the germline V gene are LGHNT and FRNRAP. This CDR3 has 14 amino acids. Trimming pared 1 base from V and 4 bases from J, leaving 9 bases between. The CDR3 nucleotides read TGTGCTAGTGGTTTGGGACAGGACCCAGATACGCAGTATTTT. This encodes CASGLGQDPDTQYF.

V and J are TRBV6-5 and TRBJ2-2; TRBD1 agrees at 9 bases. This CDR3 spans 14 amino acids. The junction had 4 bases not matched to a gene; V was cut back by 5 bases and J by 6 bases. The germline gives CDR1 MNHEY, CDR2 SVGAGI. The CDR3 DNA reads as TGTGCCAGCAGTAGGACAGGGGTTTCCGGGGAGCTGTTTTTT. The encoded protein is CASSRTGVSGELFF.

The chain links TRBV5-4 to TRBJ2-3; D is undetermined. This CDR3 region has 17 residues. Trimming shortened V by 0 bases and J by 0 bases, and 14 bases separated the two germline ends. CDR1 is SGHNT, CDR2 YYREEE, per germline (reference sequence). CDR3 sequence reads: CASSLEHREPSTDTQYF. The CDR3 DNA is TGTGCCAGCAGCTTGGAACATCGTGAGCCTAGCACAGATACGCAGTATTTT.

The CDR3 DNA sequence: TGCGCCAGCAGCTGGGAAATGACGGGAGGGGTCACTGAAGCTTTCTTT. Translating it yields CASSWEMTGGVTEAFF. This chain uses TRBV5-1 with TRBJ1-1; possible D gene TRBD1, 5 bases. The V end lost 3 bases, the J end lost 4 bases, and 19 bases lay between the germline ends. Germline CDR1 SGHRS, CDR2 YFSETQ. CDR3 length equals 16 residues.

This CDR3 reads CASSSPGLAGFLLYNEQFF. The CDR3 region has the DNA TGTGCCAGCAGTTCGCCAGGACTAGCGGGCTTTCTCTTATACAATGAGCAGTTCTTC. The chain carries TRBV27 and TRBJ2-1; 11 nucleotides match TRBD2. The CDR3 runs 19 residues. The germline V gene encodes CDR1 MNHEY and CDR2 SMNVEV (reference sequence). Germline trimming cut 4 bases from V and 4 bases from J; bases unmatched to any gene: 15.

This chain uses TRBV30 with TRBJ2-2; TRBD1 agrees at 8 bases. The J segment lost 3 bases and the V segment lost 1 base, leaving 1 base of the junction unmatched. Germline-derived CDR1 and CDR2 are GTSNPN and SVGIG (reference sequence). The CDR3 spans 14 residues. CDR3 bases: TGTGCCTGGAGTGCCAGGGGGCACACCGGGGAGCTGTTTTTT. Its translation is CAWSARGHTGELFF.

This CDR3 is CASNRDRGYEQYF. The CDR3 DNA is TGTGCCAGCAACCGGGACAGGGGCTACGAGCAGTACTTC. The J gene is TRBJ2-7, the V gene TRBV6-1; TRBD1 matches 10 bases. CDR3 length: 13 residues. CDR1 and CDR2 (germline): MNHNS, SASEGT. After removal of 7 bases from V and 3 bases from J, the junction contained 3 bases not matched to a gene.

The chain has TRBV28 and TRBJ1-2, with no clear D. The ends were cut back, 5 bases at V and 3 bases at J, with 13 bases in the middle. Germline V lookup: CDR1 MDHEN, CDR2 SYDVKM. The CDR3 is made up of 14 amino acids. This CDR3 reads CASSGSGRDYGYTF. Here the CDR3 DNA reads TGTGCCAGCAGTGGGAGTGGGCGGGACTATGGCTACACCTTC.

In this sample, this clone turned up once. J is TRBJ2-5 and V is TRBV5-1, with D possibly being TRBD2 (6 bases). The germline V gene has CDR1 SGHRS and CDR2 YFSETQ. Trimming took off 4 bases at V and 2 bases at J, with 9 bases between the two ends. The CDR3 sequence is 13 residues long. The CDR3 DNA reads TGCGCCAGCAGCGGGGGGTGGCAAGAGACCCAGTACTTC. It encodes CASSGGWQETQYF.

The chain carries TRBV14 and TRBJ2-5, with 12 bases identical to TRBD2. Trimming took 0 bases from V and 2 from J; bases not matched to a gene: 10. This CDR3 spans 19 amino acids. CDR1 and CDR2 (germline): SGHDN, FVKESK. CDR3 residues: CASSQDLGLAGIWQETQYF. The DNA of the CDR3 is TGTGCCAGCAGCCAAGATCTGGGACTAGCGGGTATATGGCAAGAGACCCAGTACTTC.

The DNA for the CDR3 is TGTGCCAGCAGCAGGGACTTTACCACAGATACGCAGTATTTT. Its protein product is CASSRDFTTDTQYF. The V call is TRBV5-4, the J call TRBJ2-3, with a tentative D call TRBD2 (6 bases). The CDR3 is made up of 14 amino acids. Trimming shortened V by 4 bases and J by 2 bases, and 11 bases separated the two germline ends. In germline, CDR1 is SGHNT, CDR2 YYREEE (reference sequence).

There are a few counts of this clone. Written as DNA, the CDR3 is TGCGCCAGCAGCTTGGCGGGGTCCCATGGCTACACCTTC. Its translation is CASSLAGSHGYTF. This chain uses TRBV5-1 with TRBJ1-2; D is undetermined. This CDR3 has 13 residues. Trimming removed 0 bases from V and 6 bases from J, with 9 bases in between. CDR1 SGHRS and CDR2 YFSETQ come from the germline V gene.

CDR3 region: CASSPITSAPYEQYF. The CDR3 nucleotides read TGTGCCAGCAGTCCGATCACTAGCGCGCCCTACGAGCAGTACTTC. The chain employs TRBV28 and TRBJ2-7; 7 nucleotides line up with TRBD2. The length of the CDR3 is 15 residues. V gave up 5 bases and J gave up 2 bases; unmatched junction bases: 9. CDR1 and CDR2 (germline): MDHEN, SYDVKM.

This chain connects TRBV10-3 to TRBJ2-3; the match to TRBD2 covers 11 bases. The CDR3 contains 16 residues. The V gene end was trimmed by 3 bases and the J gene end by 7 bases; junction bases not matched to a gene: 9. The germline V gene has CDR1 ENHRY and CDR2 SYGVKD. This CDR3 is CAISEGLAGQGNTQYF. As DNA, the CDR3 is TGTGCCATCAGTGAAGGACTAGCGGGCCAAGGAAATACGCAGTATTTT.